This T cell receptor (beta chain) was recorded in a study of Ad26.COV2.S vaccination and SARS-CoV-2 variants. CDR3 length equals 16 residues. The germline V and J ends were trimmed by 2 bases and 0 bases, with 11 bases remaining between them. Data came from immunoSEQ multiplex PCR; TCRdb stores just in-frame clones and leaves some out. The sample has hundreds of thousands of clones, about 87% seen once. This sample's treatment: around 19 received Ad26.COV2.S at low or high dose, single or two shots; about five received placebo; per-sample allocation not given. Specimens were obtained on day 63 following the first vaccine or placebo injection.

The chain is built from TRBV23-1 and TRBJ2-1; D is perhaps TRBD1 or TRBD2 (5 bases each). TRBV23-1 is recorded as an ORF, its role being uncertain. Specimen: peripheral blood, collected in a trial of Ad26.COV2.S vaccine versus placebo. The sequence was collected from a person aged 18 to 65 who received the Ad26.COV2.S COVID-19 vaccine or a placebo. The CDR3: CASSQKGPCSYNEQFF. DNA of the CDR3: TGCGCCAGCAGTCAAAAGGGACCCTGCTCCTACAATGAGCAGTTCTTC.